These 17 T cell receptor beta chains were sequenced from one sample in a study of preoperative IRX-2 immunotherapy in early breast cancer. The treatment: preoperative locoregional IRX-2 cytokine immunotherapy. Repertoires were generated with immunoSEQ multiplex PCR, while TCRdb's copy carries only in-frame clones and drops some. The sample consists of some 59,000 clones, around 94% of them appearing once. This sample was obtained from a patient treated with IRX-2 immunotherapy. These receptors came from a human donor with breast cancer.

The chain links TRBV7-3 to TRBJ2-1; D remains unclear. Between the trimmed V and J ends, which lost 2 bases and 5 bases, there was a span of 10 bases. This CDR3 contains 14 residues. CDR1 is SGHTA, CDR2 FQGTGA, per germline. Written as DNA, the CDR3 is TGTGCCAGCAGCTTAGTTGGGCGAGACAATGAGCAGTTCTTC. Translating gives CASSLVGRDNEQFF.

The J gene is TRBJ2-5, the V gene TRBV18; D gene ambiguous. Germline CDR1 reads KGHSH; CDR2 reads LQKENI. There are 13 residues in the CDR3. The V and J ends lost 2 bases and 5 bases respectively, with 9 bases between them. The CDR3 protein is CASSPDSVETQYF. The CDR3 coding sequence is TGTGCCAGCTCACCAGATTCGGTGGAGACCCAGTACTTC.

V gene TRBV5-1 combines with J gene TRBJ1-3; D call uncertain. CDR1 and CDR2 from the germline V gene are SGHRS and YFSETQ. This CDR3 contains 16 residues. V was trimmed by 5 bases and J by 4 bases, leaving 19 bases between them. CDR3 sequence: CASSPVALYGGNTIYF. In DNA, the CDR3 is TGCGCCAGCAGTCCCGTGGCACTTTATGGGGGAAACACCATATATTTT.

The V gene is TRBV7-2, the J gene TRBJ2-7; D ambiguous. The length of the CDR3 is 13 residues. Germline CDR1 SGHTA, CDR2 FQGNSA. Trimming stripped 4 bases from V and 1 base from J, with 8 bases between. As DNA, the CDR3 is TGTGCCAGCAGCTACACAGAATCCTACGAGCAGTACTTC. This sequence encodes CASSYTESYEQYF.

This clone was seen a single time. The rearrangement joins TRBV18 to TRBJ1-5; a possible D gene is TRBD1 (5 bases). The CDR3 consists of 13 residues. CDR1 and CDR2 (germline): KGHSH, LQKENI. V was clipped by 2 bases and J by 5 bases, with 7 bases between them. The DNA for the CDR3 is TGTGCCAGCTCACCAGGGGCCGATCAGCCCCAGCATTTT. Amino acids: CASSPGADQPQHF.

This rearrangement joins TRBV19 to TRBJ2-1; D perhaps matches TRBD1 (6 bases). The CDR3 consists of 17 residues. Germline V CDR1 and CDR2: LNHDA, SQIVND (reference sequence). V dropped 3 bases and J dropped 1 base, with 16 bases sitting between them. The chain's CDR3 is CASSISPRGRSYNEQFF. CDR3 sequence (DNA): TGTGCCAGTAGTATCTCCCCCAGGGGCAGATCCTACAATGAGCAGTTCTTC.

The chain carries TRBV7-2 and TRBJ2-3; D gene uncertain. CDR3 size: 13 residues. V was pared by 3 bases and J by 11 bases, with 15 bases between. From germline, CDR1 is SGHTA and CDR2 FQGNSA. This CDR3 reads CASSFSPAGEQYF. DNA of the CDR3: TGTGCCAGCAGCTTTTCTCCAGCAGGAGAGCAGTATTTT.

The V and J genes are TRBV7-5 and TRBJ1-2; the listed D gene, TRBD1, was not tested against the DNA. TRBV7-5 is an annotated pseudogene. This CDR3 has 15 amino acids. CDR3 sequence: CARSSNRARLNGYTF. CDR3 bases: TGTGCCAGAAGCTCCAACAGGGCGAGATTGAACGGCTACACCTTC.

The chain carries TRBV12-5 and TRBJ2-1, with D perhaps TRBD2 (6 bases). The CDR3 length is 16 residues. Germline V lookup: CDR1 LGHNT, CDR2 FRNRAP. V was trimmed by 0 bases and J by 5 bases, leaving 14 bases between them. CDR3 sequence (DNA): TGTGCTAGTGGTTTGGTCGGGGGACCCCAGAACAATGAGCAGTTCTTC. It codes for CASGLVGGPQNNEQFF.

The chain links TRBV2 to TRBJ2-1; D uncertain. The CDR3 extends over 11 amino acids. V was trimmed by 8 bases and J by 1 base, leaving 3 bases between them. Germline CDR1 and CDR2: SNHLY and FYNNEI. CDR3 bases: TGTGCCAGCGGGTCCTACAATGAGCAGTTCTTC. As protein: CASGSYNEQFF. Variable domain in full (rest from reference TRBV2 and TRBJ2-1): EPEVTQTPSHQVTQMGQEVILRCVPISNHLYFYWYRQILGQKVEFLVSFYNNEISEKSEIFDDQFSVERPDGSNFTLKIRSTKLEDSAMYFCASGSYNEQFFGPGTRLTVL.

The chain carries TRBV5-1 and TRBJ2-7; 9 nucleotides line up with TRBD2. Trimming cost V 4 bases and J 0 bases; bases outside gene matches: 8. This CDR3 spans 16 amino acids. The germline V gene encodes CDR1 SGHRS and CDR2 YFSETQ. The chain's CDR3 is CASSGSSGKSSYEQYF. In nucleotides, the CDR3 is TGCGCCAGCAGCGGCTCTAGCGGGAAGAGCTCCTACGAGCAGTACTTC. Drawing the rest from reference TRBV5-1 and TRBJ2-7, the complete variable domain is KAGVTQTPRYLIKTRGQQVTLSCSPISGHRSVSWYQQTPGQGLQFLFEYFSETQRNKGNFPGRFSGRQFSNSRSEMNVSTLELGDSALYLCASSGSSGKSSYEQYFGPGTRLTVT.

V is TRBV28 and J is TRBJ1-2; a possible D gene is TRBD1 (6 bases). The V and J ends lost 8 bases and 4 bases respectively, with 17 bases between them. The CDR3 has 14 amino acids. CDR1 is MDHEN and CDR2 is SYDVKM in the germline V gene. CDR3 sequence (DNA): TGTGCCAGCGGCCTACAGGGACGGGGCTATGGCTACACCTTC. Amino acids: CASGLQGRGYGYTF.

The J gene is TRBJ2-1, the V gene TRBV29-1, with TRBD1 identical over 9 bases. In germline, CDR1 is SQVTM, CDR2 ANQGSEA. The length of the CDR3 is 13 residues. V shed 2 bases, J shed 8 bases, and the junction held 4 bases outside the gene matches. The CDR3: CSVEWDRVYEQFF. In DNA form, the CDR3 reads TGCAGCGTTGAATGGGACAGGGTATATGAGCAGTTCTTC.

The chain employs TRBV15 and TRBJ1-5; no reliable D call. The CDR3 has 13 amino acids. From germline, CDR1 is LNHNV and CDR2 YYDKDF (reference sequence). V lost 4 bases to trimming and J lost 3 bases, with 7 bases between them. CDR3 sequence: CATSKLLNQPQHF. The CDR3 DNA reads as TGTGCCACCAGCAAACTACTCAATCAGCCCCAGCATTTT.

The chain joins TRBV19 to TRBJ2-7, with 7 nucleotides matching TRBD2. The CDR3 is 16 amino acids. Per the germline V gene, CDR1 is LNHDA and CDR2 is SQIVND (reference sequence). Germline trimming cut 3 bases from V and 2 bases from J; bases unmatched to any gene: 10. CDR3 bases: TGTGCCAGTAGTATTTCGGGAGGACGACCGACCTACGAGCAGTACTTC. Translating gives CASSISGGRPTYEQYF.

The chain is built from TRBV10-3 and TRBJ1-4; 7 bases map to TRBD1. This CDR3 comprises 13 residues. Germline loops: CDR1 ENHRY, CDR2 SYGVKD. V trimming: 10 bases; J trimming: 4 bases; junction bases outside the gene matches: 6. The CDR3 DNA reads as TGTGCCACCCAGACAGGGCTTAATGAAAAACTGTTTTTT. This sequence encodes CATQTGLNEKLFF.

This clone was recorded once. The rearrangement uses TRBV9 and TRBJ2-7; the D call may be TRBD1 or TRBD2 (6 bases each). Germline V gene sequence: CDR1 SGDLS, CDR2 YYNGEE. CDR3 length: 15 residues. V was clipped by 2 bases and J by 2 bases, with 14 bases between them. CDR3 DNA sequence: TGTGCCAGCAGCGTTGGAGGGGGGAAAACCTACGAGCAGTACTTC. Protein sequence: CASSVGGGKTYEQYF.